These 5 T cell receptor beta chains came from one sample sequenced in a study of cytomegalovirus exposure and HLA in healthy donors. The primer mix had 60 Vbeta and 13 Jbeta primers. Assay: immunoSEQ multiplex PCR; the TCRdb copy retains only in-frame clones and omits some. The listing contains 200,000 to 250,000 clones. The material sequenced was PBMCs. The receptors shown here come from a girl aged 2 to 9 in good health and CMV-seropositive.

This chain joins TRBV5-4 and TRBJ2-3, with 8 bases that match TRBD2. Germline CDR1 SGHNT, CDR2 YYREEE (reference sequence). CDR3 length: 16 residues. The V and J ends lost 2 bases and 0 bases, in that order; junction bases with no gene match: 5. CDR3 protein: CASSLLIAGSTDTQYF. The CDR3 DNA reads as TGTGCCAGCAGCTTATTGATAGCGGGGAGCACAGATACGCAGTATTTT.

The genes are TRBV2 and TRBJ2-7; 10 bases line up with TRBD1. There are 14 residues in the CDR3. After removal of 7 bases from V and 6 bases from J, the junction contained 9 bases not matched to a gene. In germline, CDR1 is SNHLY, CDR2 FYNNEI. The CDR3 DNA follows: TGTGCCAGCAATCCGGGACAGGGGTCCGGCGAGCAGTACTTC. It yields the protein CASNPGQGSGEQYF.

The chain recombines TRBV7-9 with TRBJ2-7; 7 positions agree with TRBD2. This CDR3 is 14 amino acids long. Looked up from germline, CDR1 is SEHNR and CDR2 is FQNEAQ (reference sequence). J lost 2 bases, V lost 5 bases, and 6 bases had no gene match. CDR3 nucleotide sequence: TGTGCCAGCAGCCCGGGACTACGTGCCTACGAGCAGTACTTC. It encodes CASSPGLRAYEQYF.

The chain carries TRBV29-1 and TRBJ2-3; perhaps TRBD2 as D (7 bases). The CDR3 runs to 14 residues. V lost 5 bases and J 1 base, leaving 13 bases between the germline ends. Germline V gene sequence: CDR1 SQVTM, CDR2 ANQGSEA. Here the CDR3 DNA reads TGCAGCGTTCAGAGAGGGGGGGGCACAGATACGCAGTATTTT. Translated: CSVQRGGGTDTQYF.

The chain combines TRBV29-1 with TRBJ2-1; D might be TRBD2 (5 bases). Trimming took 8 bases from V and 4 from J, leaving 18 bases between them. This CDR3 is 14 amino acids long. Germline V CDR1 and CDR2: SQVTM, ANQGSEA. The CDR3: CSIQRSPTYNEQFF. CDR3 sequence (DNA): TGCAGCATCCAGCGGAGTCCCACTTACAATGAGCAGTTCTTC.